The 31 T cell receptor beta chains listed next were all sequenced from one sample in a study of blood T cell repertoires in COVID-19. This table comes from immunoSEQ multiplex PCR, and its TCRdb copy is limited to in-frame clones, with some not included. This repertoire shows 55,000 to 95,000 clones, roughly 80% found once; its top ten account for 20% to 25%. The sequenced sample was peripheral blood. Receptors originate from a woman between 65 and 79 years old with acute or convalescent COVID-19.

The rearrangement joins TRBV28 to TRBJ2-2, with D uncertain. The CDR3 totals 15 residues. The V end lost 3 bases, the J end lost 7 bases, and 15 bases lay between the germline ends. Germline V lookup: CDR1 MDHEN, CDR2 SYDVKM. The CDR3 here is CASSFGTTRGGELFF. The DNA for the CDR3 is TGTGCCAGCAGTTTTGGAACTACCCGAGGCGGGGAGCTGTTTTTT. Variable domain in full (rest from reference TRBV28 and TRBJ2-2): DVKVTQSSRYLVKRTGEKVFLECVQDMDHENMFWYRQDPGLGLRLIYFSYDVKMKEKGDIPEGYSVSREKKERFSLILESASTNQTSMYLCASSFGTTRGGELFFGEGSRLTVL.

The chain is built from TRBV5-1 and TRBJ2-1; D perhaps matches TRBD2 (5 bases). The CDR3 has 15 residues. The germline V and J ends were trimmed by 3 bases and 6 bases, with 16 bases remaining between them. The germline CDR1 and CDR2 sequences are SGHRS and YFSETQ. The CDR3 sequence: CASSYLTGNLNEQFF. CDR3 sequence (DNA): TGCGCCAGCAGCTATTTGACGGGGAACCTCAATGAGCAGTTCTTC.

The chain joins TRBV29-1 to TRBJ1-1, with unresolved D. The CDR3 is made up of 13 amino acids. The germline gives CDR1 SQVTM, CDR2 ANQGSEA. With 8 bases removed from V and 4 bases from J, the gap between germline ends came to 17 bases. Written as DNA, the CDR3 is TGCAGCTCCCAAGGGAGTTTCGGCACTGAAGCTTTCTTT. Protein sequence: CSSQGSFGTEAFF.

This chain uses TRBV11-2 with TRBJ1-1; 10 bases are a match to TRBD1. The V gene's germline CDR1 is SGHAT and CDR2 FQNNGV. The CDR3 is 15 residues long. Losses at the gene ends were 6 bases for V and 3 bases for J; bases not matched to a gene: 7. The CDR3 sequence: CASRRGDRGYTEAFF. The CDR3 DNA reads TGTGCCAGCAGGAGGGGGGACAGGGGTTACACTGAAGCTTTCTTT.

The gene calls are TRBV19 and TRBJ2-1, with 12 bases matching TRBD2. Trimming took 1 base from V and 0 from J; bases not matched to a gene: 1. The CDR3 runs to 17 residues. Germline lookup yields CDR1 LNHDA and CDR2 SQIVND (reference sequence). CDR3 loop: CASSIVTSGSSYNEQFF. For the CDR3, the DNA is TGTGCCAGTAGTATAGTGACTAGCGGGAGCTCCTACAATGAGCAGTTCTTC.

The CDR3 sequence: CASSPLVGGYHTEQFF. The CDR3, as DNA: TGTGCCAGTAGTCCCCTCGTTGGGGGCTATCACACTGAGCAGTTCTTC. The chain recombines TRBV19 with TRBJ2-1, with D maybe TRBD1 (6 bases). V was shortened by 5 bases and J by 9 bases, with 23 bases between the two germline ends. The germline CDR1 and CDR2 sequences are LNHDA and SQIVND (reference sequence). This CDR3 is 16 amino acids long.

In its sample, this clone was seen once. This chain connects TRBV4-2 to TRBJ1-4, with TRBD1 matching 8 bases. This CDR3 is built from 16 residues. V trimming: 4 bases; J trimming: 6 bases; junction bases outside the gene matches: 10. Germline-derived CDR1 and CDR2 are LGHNA and YNFKEQ. The CDR3 spells CASSPTPGQGDEKLFF. The CDR3 DNA is TGTGCCAGCAGCCCCACCCCCGGACAGGGAGATGAAAAACTGTTTTTT.

V usage is TRBV6-1 and J usage is TRBJ1-5; D is ambiguous. The V gene's germline CDR1 is MNHNS and CDR2 SASEGT. The CDR3 spans 13 residues. V gave up 1 base and J gave up 4 bases, with 5 bases separating them. The CDR3 spells CASSEVRNQPQHF. The DNA for the CDR3 is TGTGCCAGCAGTGAAGTGAGAAATCAGCCCCAGCATTTT.

The chain recombines TRBV25-1 with TRBJ2-1, with a possible D match to TRBD1 (6 bases). The CDR3 is made up of 15 amino acids. Trimming stripped 3 bases from V and 3 bases from J, with 12 bases between. In germline, CDR1 is MGHDK, CDR2 SYGVNS. The CDR3 DNA sequence: TGTGCCAGCAGTGAGGGACAAGGAGGCTACAATGAGCAGTTCTTC. Its translation is CASSEGQGGYNEQFF.

The chain employs TRBV6-5 and TRBJ2-2, with a possible D match to TRBD1 (6 bases). Germline V gene lookup returns CDR1 MNHEY and CDR2 SVGAGI. With 1 base removed from V and 6 bases from J, the gap between germline ends came to 12 bases. This CDR3 has 15 residues. DNA of the CDR3: TGTGCCAGCAGTTACTTACAGGGAAGGGCCGGGGAGCTGTTTTTT. Protein: CASSYLQGRAGELFF.

The chain is built from TRBV19 and TRBJ2-5; a possible D gene is TRBD1 (5 bases). CDR1 is LNHDA, CDR2 SQIVND, per germline (reference sequence). The CDR3 extends over 15 amino acids. Trimming took off 8 bases at V and 5 bases at J, with 21 bases between the two ends. The CDR3 protein is CASRHRGPRVETQYF. CDR3 DNA: TGTGCCAGTCGCCATAGGGGCCCCCGGGTGGAGACCCAGTACTTC.

V usage is TRBV3-1 (or the pseudogene TRBV3-2) and J usage is TRBJ2-3, with a possible D match to TRBD2 (7 bases). The germline gives CDR1 LGHDT, CDR2 YNNKEL (reference sequence). Trimming pared 4 bases from V and 4 bases from J, leaving 12 bases between. The CDR3 sequence is 14 residues long. CDR3 protein: CASSLSGGPDTQYF. DNA of the CDR3: TGTGCCAGCAGCCTCTCGGGGGGCCCAGATACGCAGTATTTT.

The chain carries TRBV6-2 or TRBV6-3 and TRBJ1-1; 7 bases align to TRBD1. Germline CDR1 reads MNHEY; CDR2 reads SVGEGT. The CDR3 runs 14 residues. The junction had 7 bases not matched to a gene; V was cut back by 5 bases and J by 4 bases. CDR3 DNA: TGTGCCAGCAGTAACAGGGGCGGCGGCACTGAAGCTTTCTTT. Translating it yields CASSNRGGGTEAFF.

The gene calls are TRBV3-1 (or the pseudogene TRBV3-2) and TRBJ1-1; 8 bases map to TRBD1. The germline V gene has CDR1 LGHDT and CDR2 YNNKEL (reference sequence). Trimming cost V 2 bases and J 4 bases; bases outside gene matches: 9. This CDR3 comprises 16 residues. As DNA, the CDR3 is TGTGCCAGCAGCCAAACCGGACAGGGAATCGGCACTGAAGCTTTCTTT. This encodes CASSQTGQGIGTEAFF.

The rearrangement joins TRBV21-1 to TRBJ2-7; no check of the table's D call, TRBD2, against the DNA was made. TRBV21-1 is described as a pseudogene. The CDR3 consists of 16 residues. CDR3 amino acids: CASSKVVRTSTYEQYF. The CDR3 bases are TGTGCCAGCAGCAAAGTAGTAAGGACTTCAACCTACGAGCAGTACTTC.

The rearrangement links TRBV11-3 to TRBJ2-7; 8 bases align to TRBD1. The germline V gene has CDR1 SGHNT and CDR2 YENEEA. The CDR3 spans 14 residues. J gave up 6 bases and V 2 bases, and 6 bases lay outside the gene matches. CDR3 in DNA: TGTGCCAGCAGCTTAACAGGACAGGGTGGCGAGCAGTACTTC. This gives the protein CASSLTGQGGEQYF.

The rearrangement uses TRBV18 and TRBJ2-1; 8 bases align to TRBD1. Germline-derived CDR1 and CDR2 are KGHSH and LQKENI. Trimming at V came to 5 bases and at J to 0 bases, leaving 6 bases not matched to a gene. This CDR3 contains 16 residues. The CDR3 is CASSIRQGSSYNEQFF. CDR3 sequence (DNA): TGTGCCAGCTCAATACGACAGGGGAGCTCCTACAATGAGCAGTTCTTC. Based on the CDR3 plus reference TRBV18 and TRBJ2-1, the full variable domain is NAGVMQNPRHLVRRRGQEARLRCSPMKGHSHVYWYRQLPEEGLKFMVYLQKENIIDESGMPKERFSAEFPKEGPSILRIQQVVRGDSAAYFCASSIRQGSSYNEQFFGPGTRLTVL.

This chain uses TRBV29-1 with TRBJ2-3; TRBD2 matches at 7 bases. This CDR3 spans 15 amino acids. The germline gives CDR1 SQVTM, CDR2 ANQGSEA. Trimming cost V 8 bases and J 2 bases; bases outside gene matches: 13. CDR3 sequence (DNA): TGCAGCCTGAAGCCAAGCGGGACGAACACAGATACGCAGTATTTT. It specifies CSLKPSGTNTDTQYF.

The chain has TRBV7-2 and TRBJ2-7; 7 positions match TRBD2. The CDR3 is 16 amino acids. V trimming: 4 bases; J trimming: 3 bases; junction bases outside the gene matches: 12. The V gene's germline CDR1 is SGHTA and CDR2 FQGNSA. Here the CDR3 reads CASSSSAGTTHYEQYF. Written as DNA, the CDR3 is TGTGCCAGCAGCTCGTCGGCCGGGACTACCCACTACGAGCAGTACTTC.

The gene calls are TRBV2 and TRBJ1-5; 12 bases agree with TRBD1. The V gene end was trimmed by 10 bases and the J gene end by 6 bases; junction bases not matched to a gene: 7. The CDR3 totals 14 residues. CDR1 and CDR2 from the germline V gene are SNHLY and FYNNEI. The CDR3 here is CATQGTGGGQPQHF. The CDR3 DNA follows: TGTGCCACCCAAGGGACAGGGGGCGGTCAGCCCCAGCATTTT.

This clone was seen a few times. This chain links TRBV5-1 with TRBJ1-1, with D possibly TRBD1 on 6 matching bases. Trimming shortened V by 0 bases and J by 0 bases, and 9 bases separated the two germline ends. Germline lookup yields CDR1 SGHRS and CDR2 YFSETQ. The CDR3 spans 15 residues. The CDR3 region has the DNA TGCGCCAGCAGCTTGGGCGGGGGCATGAACACTGAAGCTTTCTTT. This gives the protein CASSLGGGMNTEAFF. Combining the CDR3 with reference TRBV5-1 and TRBJ1-1 gives the whole variable domain KAGVTQTPRYLIKTRGQQVTLSCSPISGHRSVSWYQQTPGQGLQFLFEYFSETQRNKGNFPGRFSGRQFSNSRSEMNVSTLELGDSALYLCASSLGGGMNTEAFFGQGTRLTVV.

The CDR3 protein is CASSIGIATNEKLFF. The CDR3 DNA is TGTGCCAGTAGTATAGGTATAGCAACTAATGAAAAACTGTTTTTT. The V gene is TRBV19, the J gene TRBJ1-4; D is unclear. Germline loops: CDR1 LNHDA, CDR2 SQIVND (reference sequence). V was shortened by 1 base and J by 0 bases, with 6 bases between the two germline ends. The CDR3 is 15 residues long.

This clone was picked up a small number of times. J is TRBJ2-1 and V is TRBV6-6; 8 bases map to TRBD2. This CDR3 comprises 14 residues. Trimming at V came to 4 bases and at J to 9 bases, leaving 8 bases not matched to a gene. The germline gives CDR1 MNHNY, CDR2 SVGAGI (reference sequence). Here the CDR3 reads CASSSGGPLSEQFF. The CDR3 nucleotides read TGTGCCAGCAGTTCGGGAGGGCCTCTTAGTGAGCAGTTCTTC.

V is TRBV5-1 and J is TRBJ2-4; 8 bases match TRBD1. The germline V gene encodes CDR1 SGHRS and CDR2 YFSETQ. The length of the CDR3 is 17 residues. With 0 bases clipped from V and 2 bases from J, the junction kept 7 bases outside the gene matches. In DNA, the CDR3 is TGCGCCAGCAGCTTGGGGCAGGGGGCCAAGACCAAAAACATTCAGTACTTC. Protein product: CASSLGQGAKTKNIQYF.

The table lists this clone with a count of one. The CDR3 protein is CASSPGTRPSPQHF. The CDR3 DNA reads as TGTGCCAGCAGCCCCGGGACACGACCATCGCCCCAGCATTTT. The chain recombines TRBV7-2 with TRBJ1-5, with D possibly TRBD1 on 6 matching bases. Germline assignment: CDR1 SGHTA and CDR2 FQGNSA. The CDR3 sequence is 14 residues long. V gave up 5 bases and J gave up 9 bases, with 17 bases separating them. The full variable domain, its missing parts supplied by reference TRBV7-2 and TRBJ1-5, is GAGVSQSPSNKVTEKGKDVELRCDPISGHTALYWYRQSLGQGLEFLIYFQGNSAPDKSGLPSDRFSAERTGGSVSTLTIQRTQQEDSAVYLCASSPGTRPSPQHFGDGTRLSIL.

J is TRBJ2-4 and V is TRBV19, with D tentatively TRBD1 (6 bases). The germline V gene has CDR1 LNHDA and CDR2 SQIVND (reference sequence). Trimming stripped 5 bases from V and 0 bases from J, with 14 bases between. This CDR3 has 16 residues. Here the CDR3 DNA reads TGTGCCAGTAGTCACGGACAGAGATTAGCCAAAAACATTCAGTACTTC. As protein: CASSHGQRLAKNIQYF. Together with reference TRBV19 and TRBJ2-4, the CDR3 gives the full variable domain: DGGITQSPKYLFRKEGQNVTLSCEQNLNHDAMYWYRQDPGQGLRLIYYSQIVNDFQKGDIAEGYSVSREKKESFPLTVTSAQKNPTAFYLCASSHGQRLAKNIQYFGAGTRLSVL.

This clone has just one count. The chain links TRBV9 to TRBJ1-1; tentatively, D is TRBD1 (6 bases). Germline-derived CDR1 and CDR2 are SGDLS and YYNGEE. Trimming left V 3 bases short and J 1 base short, with 10 bases between. The CDR3 is 14 residues long. The chain's CDR3 is CASSGRQANTEAFF. CDR3 sequence (DNA): TGTGCCAGCAGCGGGCGACAGGCGAACACTGAAGCTTTCTTT. Full variable domain (rest looked up from reference TRBV9 and TRBJ1-1): DSGVTQTPKHLITATGQRVTLRCSPRSGDLSVYWYQQSLDQGLQFLIQYYNGEERAKGNILERFSAQQFPDLHSELNLSSLELGDSALYFCASSGRQANTEAFFGQGTRLTVV.

This clone was counted a single time. Other DNA sequences of this sample code for an identical CDR3. This chain links TRBV18 with TRBJ1-1, with D uncertain. V was trimmed by 6 bases and J by 1 base, leaving 12 bases between them. The germline V gene encodes CDR1 KGHSH and CDR2 LQKENI. The CDR3 has 14 residues. As DNA, the CDR3 is TGTGCCAGCTCCCCAGCTAGTAGGAACACTGAAGCTTTCTTT. Encoded protein: CASSPASRNTEAFF.

The count of this clone is one. The chain has TRBV19 and TRBJ2-7, with 7 positions matching TRBD2. The V segment lost 5 bases and the J segment 2 bases; nucleotides outside the gene matches: 9. Germline V gene lookup returns CDR1 LNHDA and CDR2 SQIVND (reference sequence). This CDR3 region has 15 residues. CDR3 nucleotides: TGTGCCAGTAGTCCCATGGGGGGGAGCCCCTACGAGCAGTACTTC. As protein: CASSPMGGSPYEQYF.

This rearrangement joins TRBV6-1 to TRBJ2-1; TRBD1 matches at 7 bases. There are 13 residues in the CDR3. The junction had 11 bases not matched to a gene; V was cut back by 3 bases and J by 15 bases. CDR1 is MNHNS, CDR2 SASEGT, per germline. The CDR3: CASSDPGTASSFF. The CDR3 DNA is TGTGCCAGCAGTGACCCAGGGACAGCTTCGTCGTTCTTC.

As DNA, the CDR3 is TGCAGCGTTGAAGGAGGGAGGGCATTGGGGGAGCTGTTTTTT. It specifies CSVEGGRALGELFF. The gene calls are TRBV29-1 and TRBJ2-2, with 7 bases matching TRBD2. The germline V gene has CDR1 SQVTM and CDR2 ANQGSEA. The CDR3 is made up of 14 amino acids. With 1 base clipped from V and 8 bases from J, the junction kept 7 bases outside the gene matches.